This entry lists 10 T cell receptor beta chains sequenced from one sample in a study of tumor-infiltrating lymphocytes in primary liver carcinoma. Reverse transcription of around 500 ng total RNA with a constant-region primer produced TCR beta cDNA. ARM-PCR, slightly modified, supplied the TCR beta libraries through three nested multiplex PCR rounds. TRBV1-TRBV30 forward primers paired with a C-beta reverse primer drove the first two PCR rounds, approximately 11 cycles each. TCRdb re-derived calls from the multiplex PCR reads in MiXCR, one entry per CDR3 protein. The data hold about 100,000 distinct CDR3 sequences, with under 70% observed a single time. DNA and RNA were both co-extracted from about 20-30 mg of bulk tissue that had not been sorted. The sequencing sample was made of liver tumor tissue from sampling region 2. This sample's subset: tumor region T2, inferior pole. Receptor source: a woman between 55 and 75 years old with primary liver carcinoma and hepatitis B virus infection.

About this clonotype: The conserved closing phenylalanine or tryptophan is absent in this CDR3, likely reflecting a read error. The gene calls are TRBV4-1 and TRBJ2-3, with D perhaps TRBD1 or TRBD2 (5 bases each). Germline-derived CDR1 and CDR2 are MGHRA and YSYEKL. This CDR3 is built from 13 residues. V was clipped by 6 bases and J by 10 bases, with 17 bases between them. CDR3 sequence (DNA): TGCGCCAGCAGTCCTAGGGACCTGGACTCGCAGTATTAT. The encoded protein is CASSPRDLDSQYY.

Points on this clonotype: This may be a read error, as it is one base from a much larger clone. The CDR3 protein is CASSQVGAGETQYF. Here the CDR3 DNA reads TGCGCCAGCAGCCAAGTGGGCGCCGGGGAGACCCAGTACTTC. The chain couples TRBV4-1 to TRBJ2-5; D ambiguous. V lost 1 base and J 5 bases, leaving 11 bases between the germline ends. Germline CDR1 reads MGHRA; CDR2 reads YSYEKL. The CDR3 has 14 residues.

This clonotype was seen ten or more times. The chain links TRBV6-4 to TRBJ2-4; TRBD2 matches 8 bases. Germline trimming cut 0 bases from V and 1 base from J; bases unmatched to any gene: 5. The V gene's germline CDR1 is MRHNA and CDR2 SNTAGT. This CDR3 comprises 17 residues. The CDR3 is CASSDSRGGRAKNIQYF. The CDR3, as DNA: TGTGCCAGCAGTGACTCGAGAGGCGGGAGGGCCAAAAACATTCAGTACTTC.

As concerns this clonotype: Likely a read error: the CDR3 ends without its conserved phenylalanine or tryptophan. This chain uses TRBV29-1 with TRBJ2-7, with D possibly matching TRBD1 (6 bases). CDR1 and CDR2 from the germline V gene are SQVTM and ANQGSEA. Trimming shortened V by 5 bases and J by 0 bases, and 14 bases separated the two germline ends. The CDR3 totals 14 residues. Here the CDR3 DNA reads TGCAGCGTTACCAGGACAGTTAGCTCCTACGAGCAGTACATC. It codes for CSVTRTVSSYEQYI.

The chain couples TRBV7-8 to TRBJ1-5; no clear D. CDR3 length equals 14 residues. CDR1 is SGHVS, CDR2 FQNEAQ, per germline. V lost 6 bases to trimming and J lost 5 bases, with 14 bases between them. The CDR3 loop is CASRLTRRDQPQHF. The DNA of the CDR3 is TGTGCCAGCAGGTTGACTAGGAGGGATCAGCCCCAGCATTTT.

In its sample, this clonotype was seen once. The genes are TRBV5-1 and TRBJ2-1, with 13 positions matching TRBD2. Germline CDR1 SGHRS, CDR2 YFSETQ. This CDR3 region has 16 residues. J was trimmed by 5 bases and V by 8 bases; bases with no gene match: 10. CDR3 amino acids: CASSGGLAGVDNEQFF. CDR3 nucleotides: TGCGCCAGTTCTGGAGGACTAGCGGGAGTGGACAATGAGCAGTTCTTC. The full variable domain, completed using reference TRBV5-1 and TRBJ2-1, is KAGVTQTPRYLIKTRGQQVTLSCSPISGHRSVSWYQQTPGQGLQFLFEYFSETQRNKGNFPGRFSGRQFSNSRSEMNVSTLELGDSALYLCASSGGLAGVDNEQFFGPGTRLTVL.

This chain uses TRBV6-1 with TRBJ2-7; TRBD2 might be the D (5 bases). The V and J ends lost 2 bases and 7 bases respectively, with 18 bases between them. Germline CDR1 and CDR2: MNHNS and SASEGT. CDR3 length: 15 residues. The CDR3: CASSEQISVSWEQYF. CDR3 DNA: TGTGCCAGCAGTGAACAGATTAGCGTGAGTTGGGAGCAGTACTTC.

With respect to this clonotype: One end of the junction does not line up with germline, which may come from a read error. J is TRBJ2-1 and V is TRBV5-5, with 9 bases aligning to TRBD2. CDR1 and CDR2 (germline): SGHKS, YYEKEE (reference sequence). The CDR3 covers 16 residues. The CDR3 DNA sequence: TGTGCTAGCAGCCTCCCGGGACTAGCTAGACCCAATGAGCAGTTCTTC. Its translation is CASSLPGLARPNEQFF.

The gene calls are TRBV27 and TRBJ2-5; 11 bases align to TRBD1. CDR3 length: 15 residues. With 6 bases clipped from V and 3 bases from J, the junction kept 6 bases outside the gene matches. The germline V gene has CDR1 MNHEY and CDR2 SMNVEV (reference sequence). In DNA, the CDR3 is TGTGCCAGCAGATTCGGGACAGGGGGTGAAGAGACCCAGTACTTC. It translates to CASRFGTGGEETQYF.

V usage is TRBV28 and J usage is TRBJ2-3; no clear D gene. The germline gives CDR1 MDHEN, CDR2 SYDVKM. Trimming removed 6 bases from V and 0 bases from J, with 10 bases in between. The CDR3 sequence is 14 residues long. CDR3 residues: CASRGWVSTDTQYF. In nucleotides, the CDR3 is TGTGCCAGCAGGGGGTGGGTGAGCACAGATACGCAGTATTTT.